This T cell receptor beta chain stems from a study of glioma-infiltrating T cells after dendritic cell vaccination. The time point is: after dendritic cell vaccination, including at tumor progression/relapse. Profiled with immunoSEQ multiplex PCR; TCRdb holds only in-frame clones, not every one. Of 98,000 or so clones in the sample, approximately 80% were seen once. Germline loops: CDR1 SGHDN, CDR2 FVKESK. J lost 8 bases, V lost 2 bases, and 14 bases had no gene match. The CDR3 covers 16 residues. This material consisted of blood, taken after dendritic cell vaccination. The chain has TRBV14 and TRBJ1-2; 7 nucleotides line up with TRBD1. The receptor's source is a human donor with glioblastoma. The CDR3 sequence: CASSQSSGGGGRGYTF. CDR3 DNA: TGTGCCAGCAGCCAATCTTCAGGGGGAGGTGGCCGGGGCTACACCTTC.